The 13 T cell receptor beta chains below come from one sample, sequenced in a study of blood T cell repertoires in COVID-19. The table came from immunoSEQ multiplex PCR; TCRdb's copy has only in-frame clones and leaves some out. This sample carries tens of thousands of clones, roughly 70% of them seen once, and the ten largest clones take approximately 51%. Sequencing was carried out using PBMCs or T cells enriched from blood (not recorded which). These receptors were taken from a woman aged 55-70 years who had been exposed to COVID-19.

The chain combines TRBV30 with TRBJ2-7; D is uncertain. The germline V gene encodes CDR1 GTSNPN and CDR2 SVGIG (reference sequence). This CDR3 has 12 amino acids. Trimming shortened V by 7 bases and J by 2 bases, and 12 bases separated the two germline ends. CDR3 residues: CASRSGPYEQYF. The DNA for the CDR3 is TGTGCCTCCCGGTCGGGTCCCTACGAGCAGTACTTC.

At least ten counts were recorded for this clone. This chain connects TRBV7-9 to TRBJ2-1, with TRBD2 matching 7 bases. This CDR3 contains 16 residues. Germline CDR1 reads SEHNR; CDR2 reads FQNEAQ (reference sequence). J was trimmed by 10 bases and V by 5 bases; bases with no gene match: 17. This chain's CDR3 is CASSQNRRDYNQEQFF. CDR3 DNA: TGTGCCAGCAGCCAGAACCGGCGGGACTATAATCAGGAGCAGTTCTTC.

The chain has TRBV7-2 and TRBJ2-1, with D hard to call. V was trimmed by 1 base and J by 1 base, leaving 8 bases between them. From germline, CDR1 is SGHTA and CDR2 FQGNSA. This CDR3 contains 15 residues. The CDR3 is CASSLGVSSYNEQFF. The DNA for the CDR3 is TGTGCCAGCAGCTTAGGCGTGAGTTCCTACAATGAGCAGTTCTTC.

This clone has only a few counts. The chain joins TRBV10-3 to TRBJ2-1, with 9 positions matching TRBD1. The ends lost 8 bases at V and 0 bases at J; junction bases unmatched: 5. The CDR3 sequence is 15 residues long. Germline CDR1 ENHRY, CDR2 SYGVKD. The CDR3: CAIGRGQGSYNEQFF. In DNA, the CDR3 is TGTGCCATCGGGAGGGGACAGGGCTCCTACAATGAGCAGTTCTTC.

The gene calls are TRBV29-1 and TRBJ1-6; D unclear. There are 13 residues in the CDR3. The V end was cut by 6 bases, the J end by 7 bases, with 13 bases between. CDR1 is SQVTM, CDR2 ANQGSEA, per germline. This CDR3 is CSVSEDRNSPLHF. In nucleotides, the CDR3 is TGCAGCGTCTCAGAGGATCGGAATTCACCCCTCCACTTT.

This clone was seen a handful of times. The chain couples TRBV5-1 to TRBJ2-1; TRBD2 aligns across 10 bases. The germline V gene has CDR1 SGHRS and CDR2 YFSETQ. The CDR3 sequence is 16 residues long. V dropped 4 bases and J dropped 0; count of bases not matched to a gene: 4. The CDR3 loop reads CASSVVAGGSYNEQFF. The CDR3 DNA sequence: TGCGCCAGCAGCGTGGTAGCGGGGGGCTCCTACAATGAGCAGTTCTTC. The entire variable domain, with the rest obtained from reference TRBV5-1 and TRBJ2-1, is as follows: KAGVTQTPRYLIKTRGQQVTLSCSPISGHRSVSWYQQTPGQGLQFLFEYFSETQRNKGNFPGRFSGRQFSNSRSEMNVSTLELGDSALYLCASSVVAGGSYNEQFFGPGTRLTVL.

The chain joins TRBV20-1 to TRBJ1-1, with 11 positions matching TRBD1. Unmatched junction bases numbered 11, after V lost 3 bases and J lost 5 bases. Germline values: CDR1 DFQATT, CDR2 SNEGSKA (reference sequence). The CDR3 covers 16 residues. In nucleotides, the CDR3 is TGCAGTGCTAGTGATCCGGACAGGGGGCTTGGAACTGAAGCTTTCTTT. Its protein is CSASDPDRGLGTEAFF.

V gene TRBV2 combines with J gene TRBJ2-7; a weak D match, TRBD2 (6 bases). The CDR3 is 16 amino acids. Trimming cost V 7 bases and J 1 base, with 20 bases left between them. Germline assignment: CDR1 SNHLY and CDR2 FYNNEI. CDR3 amino acids: CASTPGGLASSYEQYF. For the CDR3, the DNA is TGTGCCAGCACCCCCGGAGGGTTGGCGAGTTCCTACGAGCAGTACTTC.

The rearrangement links TRBV11-3 to TRBJ1-6; perhaps TRBD1 as D (5 bases). CDR1 and CDR2 (germline): SGHNT, YENEEA. Trimming left V 3 bases short and J 9 bases short, with 12 bases between. The length of the CDR3 is 14 residues. CDR3 protein: CASSFSRAGSPLHF. The CDR3, as DNA: TGTGCCAGCAGCTTTAGCAGGGCCGGTTCACCCCTCCACTTT. The whole variable domain, filled in from reference TRBV11-3 and TRBJ1-6, reads EAGVVQSPRYKIIEKKQPVAFWCNPISGHNTLYWYLQNLGQGPELLIRYENEEAVDDSQLPKDRFSAERLKGVDSTLKIQPAELGDSAVYLCASSFSRAGSPLHFGNGTRLTVT.

The genes are TRBV29-1 and TRBJ2-7, with 11 bases that match TRBD2. Losses at the gene ends were 4 bases for V and 3 bases for J; bases not matched to a gene: 8. From germline, CDR1 is SQVTM and CDR2 ANQGSEA. The CDR3 is made up of 15 amino acids. For the CDR3, the DNA is TGCAGCGTTGGGATAACTAGCGGGGGCCGCTACGAGCAGTACTTC. The encoded protein is CSVGITSGGRYEQYF.

The V call is TRBV20-1, the J call TRBJ2-1, with a weak D call TRBD2 (6 bases). CDR3 size: 14 residues. Trimming cost V 3 bases and J 5 bases, with 14 bases left between them. Per germline, CDR1 DFQATT and CDR2 SNEGSKA (reference sequence). CDR3 protein: CSASDWEENNEQFF. As DNA, the CDR3 is TGCAGTGCTAGTGACTGGGAGGAGAACAATGAGCAGTTCTTC.

This clone was counted a few times. The rearrangement joins TRBV18 to TRBJ2-7; TRBD1 agrees at 7 bases. The V and J ends lost 4 bases and 5 bases, in that order; junction bases with no gene match: 23. Per germline, CDR1 KGHSH and CDR2 LQKENI. This CDR3 has 19 residues. Here the CDR3 DNA reads TGTGCCAGCTCACGACGACGACTACAGGGGTCTGCCCTGGCGGACGAGCAGTACTTC. Translating gives CASSRRRLQGSALADEQYF.

The J gene is TRBJ1-3, the V gene TRBV3-1 (or the pseudogene TRBV3-2); D uncertain. The CDR3 runs 15 residues. Germline values: CDR1 LGHDT, CDR2 YNNKEL (reference sequence). The V end lost 1 base, the J end lost 1 base, and 8 bases lay between the germline ends. CDR3 sequence: CASSQALESGNTIYF. DNA for the CDR3: TGTGCCAGCAGCCAAGCTTTGGAGTCTGGAAACACCATATATTTT.